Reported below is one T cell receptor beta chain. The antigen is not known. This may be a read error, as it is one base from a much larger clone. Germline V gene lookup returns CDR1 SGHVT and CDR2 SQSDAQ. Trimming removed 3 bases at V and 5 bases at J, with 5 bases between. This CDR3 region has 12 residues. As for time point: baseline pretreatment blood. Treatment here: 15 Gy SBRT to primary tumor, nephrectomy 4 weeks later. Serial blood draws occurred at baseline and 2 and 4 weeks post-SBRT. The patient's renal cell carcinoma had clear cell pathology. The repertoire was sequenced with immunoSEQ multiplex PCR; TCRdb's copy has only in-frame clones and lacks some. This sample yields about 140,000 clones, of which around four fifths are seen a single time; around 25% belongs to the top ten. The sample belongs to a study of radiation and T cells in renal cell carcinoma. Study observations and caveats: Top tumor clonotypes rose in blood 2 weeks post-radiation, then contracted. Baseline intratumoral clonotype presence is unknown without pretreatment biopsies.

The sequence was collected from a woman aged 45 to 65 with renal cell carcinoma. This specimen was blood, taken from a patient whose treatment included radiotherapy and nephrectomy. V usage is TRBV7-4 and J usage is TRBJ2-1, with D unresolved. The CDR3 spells CASSLVDNEQFF. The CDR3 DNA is TGTGCCAGCAGCTTGGTCGACAATGAGCAGTTCTTC. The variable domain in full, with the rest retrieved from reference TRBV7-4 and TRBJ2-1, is GAGVSQSPRYKVAKRGRDVALRCDSISGHVTLYWYRQTLGQGSEVLTYSQSDAQRDKSGRPSGRFSAERPERSVSTLKIQRTEQGDSAVYLCASSLVDNEQFFGPGTRLTVL.